This T cell receptor beta chain was documented in a study of T cells in women clearing cervical HPV infection. Germline V gene sequence: CDR1 KGHSH, CDR2 LQKENI. The V end lost 3 bases, the J end lost 5 bases, and 13 bases lay between the germline ends. This CDR3 spans 14 amino acids. Average input was roughly 1,100 ng genomic DNA for immunoSEQ TCR beta CDR3 amplification. Using immunoSEQ multiplex PCR, the repertoire was profiled, and TCRdb retains in-frame clones only, with some absent. The sample's table shows just over 20,000 clones. In regard to this clone: Coverage ceases 3 residues before the CDR3 finishes, and the germline J gene fills in the end.

Sequenced input: blood buffy coat. The genes are TRBV18 and TRBJ2-5; D perhaps matches TRBD2 (6 bases). The sequence came from a woman aged 18 to 75 with a cervical HPV16 infection that either progressed to CIN3+ or cleared (not recorded which). The CDR3 DNA, read in part, is TGTGCCAGCTCACCGCGTCCGGGGGTGGAGACC. Amino acids: CASSPRPGVET. The CDR3 reads in full as CASSPRPGVETQYF.